These 21 T cell receptor beta chains were all obtained from the same sample, sequenced in a study of blood T cell repertoires in COVID-19. Profiling relied on immunoSEQ multiplex PCR, and the TCRdb table lists in-frame clones only, not all of them. The sample holds roughly 350,000 clones, 88% seen once. Sequencing was carried out using peripheral blood. These receptor sequences come from a woman in her 70s with COVID-19, enrolled during active disease.

The V and J genes are TRBV21-1 and TRBJ2-1; TRBD2 is the table's D call and was not checked against the DNA. TRBV21-1 is tagged as a pseudogene. The CDR3 totals 16 residues. In nucleotides, the CDR3 is TGTGCCAGCAGCAACACCCTAGCGGGGTTATACAATGAGCAGTTCTTC. This codes for CASSNTLAGLYNEQFF.

The genes are TRBV28 and TRBJ1-2, with 9 nucleotides matching TRBD1. Losses at the gene ends were 6 bases for V and 2 bases for J; bases not matched to a gene: 7. The CDR3 is 15 residues long. CDR1 is MDHEN, CDR2 SYDVKM, per germline. The CDR3 is CASRSTGQGNYGYTF. CDR3 DNA sequence: TGTGCCAGCAGGTCCACGGGACAGGGAAACTATGGCTACACCTTC.

This clone appeared a few times. CDR3 coding DNA: TGCGCCAGCAGCTTGGACAGGTCAGAGGATACGCAGTATTTT. Protein sequence: CASSLDRSEDTQYF. The V and J genes are TRBV5-1 and TRBJ2-3, with D tentatively TRBD1 (5 bases). Deletions cut 0 bases from V and 6 bases from J, with 11 bases between. Germline V lookup: CDR1 SGHRS, CDR2 YFSETQ. CDR3 length equals 14 residues.

The rearrangement links TRBV28 to TRBJ1-3; 10 nucleotides align to TRBD1. Germline-derived CDR1 and CDR2 are MDHEN and SYDVKM. V was pared by 1 base and J by 3 bases, with 3 bases of the junction left unmatched. CDR3 length: 16 residues. The CDR3 DNA follows: TGTGCCAGCAGTTTATTGGGACAGGGGATTGGAAACACCATATATTTT. It translates to CASSLLGQGIGNTIYF.

This rearrangement joins TRBV4-2 to TRBJ2-3; 9 bases are shared with TRBD2. V was pared by 0 bases and J by 3 bases, with 7 bases of the junction left unmatched. Germline CDR1 LGHNA, CDR2 YNFKEQ. The CDR3 sequence is 17 residues long. In DNA, the CDR3 is TGTGCCAGCAGCCAAGATACGGCGGGGGGGCCTACAGATACGCAGTATTTT. It yields the protein CASSQDTAGGPTDTQYF.

The chain has TRBV25-1 and TRBJ1-3; 8 nucleotides line up with TRBD1. Germline V gene sequence: CDR1 MGHDK, CDR2 SYGVNS. With 9 bases clipped from V and 0 bases from J, the junction kept 7 bases outside the gene matches. This CDR3 comprises 15 residues. The CDR3 nucleotides read TGTGCCAGTTCGACAGGGGCGTACTCTGGAAACACCATATATTTT. Translation: CASSTGAYSGNTIYF.

The rearrangement links TRBV30 to TRBJ1-5; 8 bases line up with TRBD1. The V gene end was trimmed by 7 bases and the J gene end by 2 bases; junction bases not matched to a gene: 4. This CDR3 region has 13 residues. The V gene's germline CDR1 is GTSNPN and CDR2 SVGIG (reference sequence). The CDR3, as DNA: TGTGCCTACTCGGACAGGGGCAATCAGCCCCAGCATTTT. This gives the protein CAYSDRGNQPQHF.

The V and J genes are TRBV18 and TRBJ1-5; D unresolved. V lost 3 bases and J lost 6, with 12 bases in between. This CDR3 spans 14 amino acids. Germline CDR1 reads KGHSH; CDR2 reads LQKENI. The CDR3 loop reads CASSPNRAGQPQHF. CDR3 bases: TGTGCCAGCTCACCTAATCGAGCGGGTCAGCCCCAGCATTTT.

The chain links TRBV5-1 to TRBJ1-6; TRBD1 might be the D (5 bases). Looked up from germline, CDR1 is SGHRS and CDR2 is YFSETQ. V lost 1 base, J lost 7 bases, and 12 bases lay in between. The CDR3 sequence is 15 residues long. The CDR3 here is CASSLQGGNNSPLHF. The CDR3 DNA is TGCGCCAGCAGCTTGCAGGGAGGGAACAATTCACCCCTCCACTTT.

The chain has TRBV7-3 and TRBJ2-5; 12 bases are a match to TRBD2. Germline V gene data show CDR1 as SGHTA and CDR2 as FQGTGA. Trimming took 2 bases from V and 4 from J; bases not matched to a gene: 8. The CDR3 consists of 17 residues. This chain's CDR3 is CASSLGASGGARETQYF. The CDR3 DNA follows: TGTGCCAGCAGCTTAGGCGCTAGCGGGGGGGCCCGAGAGACCCAGTACTTC. Drawing the rest from reference TRBV7-3 and TRBJ2-5, the complete variable domain is GAGVSQTPSNKVTEKGKYVELRCDPISGHTALYWYRQSLGQGPEFLIYFQGTGAADDSGLPNDRFFAVRPEGSVSTLKIQRTERGDSAVYLCASSLGASGGARETQYFGPGTRLLVL.

The chain links TRBV10-3 to TRBJ1-6; D is possibly TRBD1 (6 bases). The V gene lost 6 bases and the J gene lost 5 bases, with 11 bases spanning the gap. CDR3 size: 14 residues. Germline CDR1 ENHRY, CDR2 SYGVKD. The CDR3 reads CAIRAGADNSPLHF. In DNA form, the CDR3 reads TGTGCCATCAGAGCAGGGGCTGATAATTCACCCCTCCACTTT.

The CDR3 DNA is TGTGCCAGCAGCCAAGAATTTAGGAAGCGGGGATGGGAGAGCTCCTACGAGCAGTACTTC. Its translation is CASSQEFRKRGWESSYEQYF. The rearrangement links TRBV4-2 to TRBJ2-7, with 7 nucleotides matching TRBD2. Germline CDR1 and CDR2: LGHNA and YNFKEQ. The CDR3 runs 20 residues. The V gene end was trimmed by 0 bases and the J gene end by 0 bases; junction bases not matched to a gene: 17.

This chain links TRBV5-5 with TRBJ1-3; D is possibly TRBD1 (5 bases). Trimming pared 2 bases from V and 4 bases from J, leaving 10 bases between. The V gene's germline CDR1 is SGHKS and CDR2 YYEKEE (reference sequence). The CDR3 loop spans 14 amino acids. The CDR3 DNA follows: TGTGCCAGCAGCTTCGGGGGAATCGGAAACACCATATATTTT. This translates into CASSFGGIGNTIYF.

This chain connects TRBV7-2 to TRBJ1-1; 7 nucleotides match TRBD1. Losses at the gene ends were 1 base for V and 4 bases for J; bases not matched to a gene: 3. This CDR3 comprises 14 residues. The germline gives CDR1 SGHTA, CDR2 FQGNSA. The CDR3 nucleotides read TGTGCCAGCAGCTTAGGATCAGGGGGCACTGAAGCTTTCTTT. Protein product: CASSLGSGGTEAFF.

The chain recombines TRBV7-2 with TRBJ1-2; 9 positions agree with TRBD1. Germline V gene sequence: CDR1 SGHTA, CDR2 FQGNSA. The CDR3 is 15 amino acids. V lost 5 bases to trimming and J lost 4 bases; unmatched junction nucleotides: 8. The chain's CDR3 is CASSIPGQGTYGYTF. In nucleotides, the CDR3 is TGTGCCAGCAGCATTCCGGGACAGGGAACCTATGGCTACACCTTC.

The chain recombines TRBV24-1 with TRBJ1-2; no clear D gene. Germline-derived CDR1 and CDR2 are KGHDR and SFDVKD. The CDR3 covers 14 residues. Trimming stripped 3 bases from V and 5 bases from J, with 12 bases between. CDR3 region: CATSDEGGRYGYTF. The CDR3 DNA is TGTGCCACCAGTGATGAGGGTGGGAGGTATGGCTACACCTTC.

There are a few counts of this clone. This chain links TRBV11-2 with TRBJ2-1, with 10 bases lining up with TRBD2. Germline CDR1 is SGHAT and CDR2 is FQNNGV. Trimming at V came to 0 bases and at J to 3 bases, leaving 5 bases not matched to a gene. The length of the CDR3 is 17 residues. CDR3 nucleotides: TGTGCCAGCAGCTTAGAAACTCGACTAGCGGGCTACAATGAGCAGTTCTTC. Protein: CASSLETRLAGYNEQFF.

Only one count was recorded for this clone. This rearrangement joins TRBV6-6 to TRBJ2-1; 7 bases align to TRBD2. V trimming: 0 bases; J trimming: 6 bases; junction bases outside the gene matches: 5. From germline, CDR1 is MNHNY and CDR2 SVGAGI (reference sequence). The CDR3 has 15 residues. CDR3 in DNA: TGTGCCAGCAGTTACTCGGCTAGCGGCTTCAATGAGCAGTTCTTC. Protein: CASSYSASGFNEQFF.

The chain joins TRBV5-1 to TRBJ1-2; no clear D gene. Germline V gene lookup returns CDR1 SGHRS and CDR2 YFSETQ. Trimming removed 4 bases from V and 4 bases from J, with 14 bases in between. This CDR3 contains 14 residues. In DNA form, the CDR3 reads TGCGCCAGCAGCCCCCGGACGGGATCCTATGGCTACACCTTC. As protein: CASSPRTGSYGYTF.

This clone was recorded once. The chain couples TRBV6-5 to TRBJ1-2; possible D gene TRBD1, 6 bases. The V end was cut by 2 bases, the J end by 9 bases, with 19 bases between. CDR1 is MNHEY and CDR2 is SVGAGI in the germline V gene. The CDR3 extends over 15 amino acids. The CDR3 DNA sequence: TGTGCCAGCAGTTACGGACAGTCTGTGGGGGATAGCTACACCTTC. It translates to CASSYGQSVGDSYTF.

V usage is TRBV10-3 and J usage is TRBJ2-1, with 9 nucleotides matching TRBD2. This CDR3 has 14 amino acids. Germline V CDR1 and CDR2: ENHRY, SYGVKD. V dropped 10 bases and J dropped 6; count of bases not matched to a gene: 10. In DNA, the CDR3 is TGTGCCACCGTATCTAGCGGGGCCTCCAATGAGCAGTTCTTC. Translating gives CATVSSGASNEQFF.